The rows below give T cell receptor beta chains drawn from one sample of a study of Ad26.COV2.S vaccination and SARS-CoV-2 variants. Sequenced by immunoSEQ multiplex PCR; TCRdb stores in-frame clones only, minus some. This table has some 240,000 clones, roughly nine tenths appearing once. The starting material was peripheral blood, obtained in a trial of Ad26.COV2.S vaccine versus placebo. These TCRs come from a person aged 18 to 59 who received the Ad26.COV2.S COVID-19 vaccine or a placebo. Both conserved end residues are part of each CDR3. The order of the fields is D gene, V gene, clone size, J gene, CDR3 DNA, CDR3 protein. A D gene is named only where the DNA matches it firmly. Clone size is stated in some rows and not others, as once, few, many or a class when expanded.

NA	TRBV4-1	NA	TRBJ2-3	TGCGCCAGCAGCCTCCAGGGGTCAGATACGCAGTATTTT	CASSLQGSDTQYF
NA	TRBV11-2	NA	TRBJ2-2	TGTGCCAGCAGCTCGTTGACAGGATTTGGCGGGGAGCTGTTTTTT	CASSSLTGFGGELFF
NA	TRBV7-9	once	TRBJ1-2	TGTGCCAGCAGCCCGGACGGGGGGAAAGACTACACCTTC	CASSPDGGKDYTF
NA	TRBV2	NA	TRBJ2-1	TGTGCCAGCAGTGACGTCCGGGACGAAGGATATGAGCAGTTCTTC	CASSDVRDEGYEQFF
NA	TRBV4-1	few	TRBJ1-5	TGCGCCAGCAGCCAAGATGGAGGGTCGCAGCCCCAGCATTTT	CASSQDGGSQPQHF
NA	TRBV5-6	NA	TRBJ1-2	TGTGCCAGCAGCGGGGGGGACGTACTTAACTATGGCTACACCTTC	CASSGGDVLNYGYTF
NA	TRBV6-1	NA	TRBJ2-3	TGTGCCAGCAGTGAAGCGGGGAGAGCGTACACAGATACGCAGTATTTT	CASSEAGRAYTDTQYF
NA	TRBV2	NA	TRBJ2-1	TGTGCCAGCAGCGTCGTTGGTCTGACTTTTTACAATGAGCAGTTCTTC	CASSVVGLTFYNEQFF
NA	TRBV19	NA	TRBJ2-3	TGTGCCAGTACACTAAGGGGGGCCAGCACAGATACGCAGTATTTT	CASTLRGASTDTQYF
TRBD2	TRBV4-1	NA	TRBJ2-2	TGCGCCAGCAAGAGGGAGGGGAGGACCGGGGAGCTGTTTTTT	CASKREGRTGELFF
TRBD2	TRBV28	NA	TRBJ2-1	TGTGCCAGCAGCTCGGGAGGGCCTAGAGATGAGCAGTTCTTC	CASSSGGPRDEQFF
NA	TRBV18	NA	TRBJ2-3	TGTGCCAGCTCACCAGGGGCAGATACGCAGTATTTT	CASSPGADTQYF
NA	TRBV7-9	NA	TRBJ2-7	TGTGCCAGCACCTCCTCCCCGGGCCAGTTACGTCATGAGCAGTACTTC	CASTSSPGQLRHEQYF
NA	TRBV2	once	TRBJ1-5	TGTGCCAGCAGTTCAACAGGGTTCAATCAGCCCCAGCATTTT	CASSSTGFNQPQHF
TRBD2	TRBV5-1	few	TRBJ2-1	TGCGCCAGCAGCTTAGGCGGGACTATATCTCACAATGAGCAGTTCTTC	CASSLGGTISHNEQFF
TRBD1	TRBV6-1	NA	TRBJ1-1	TGTGCCAGCAGTGCGGACAGGAGAGGATCGGTGATCACTGAAGCTTTCTTT	CASSADRRGSVITEAFF
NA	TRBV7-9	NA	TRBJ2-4	TGTGCCAGCAGGTCACTCGGGGGCTCAACCAAAAACATTCAGTACTTC	CASRSLGGSTKNIQYF
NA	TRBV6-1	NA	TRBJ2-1	TGTGCCAGCAGTGAAGCTCCCCCCCTCCTCCCTGAGCAGTTCTTC	CASSEAPPLLPEQFF
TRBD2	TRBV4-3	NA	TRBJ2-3	TGCGCCAGCAGCCAAGACAGGGGACTAGCGGGGGATACGCAGTATTTT	CASSQDRGLAGDTQYF
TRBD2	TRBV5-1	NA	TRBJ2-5	TGCGCCAGCAGCTTGGTGGCGGGGGACGGGGAGACCCAGTACTTC	CASSLVAGDGETQYF
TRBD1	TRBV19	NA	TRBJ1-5	TGTGCCAGTAGTATGGGACAGGGGGCTATACAGCCCCAGCATTTT	CASSMGQGAIQPQHF
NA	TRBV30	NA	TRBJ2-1	TGTGCCTGGAGTGGCTTAACAGCCTCCTACAATGAGCAGTTCTTC	CAWSGLTASYNEQFF
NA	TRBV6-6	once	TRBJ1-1	TGTGCCAGCGCCTTTCGGGGGGCGAGGACTGAAGCTTTCTTT	CASAFRGARTEAFF
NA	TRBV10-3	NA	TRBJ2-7	TGTGCCATCAGTGAGTCGCTCCCGGACGAGCAGTACTTC	CAISESLPDEQYF
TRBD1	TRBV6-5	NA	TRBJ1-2	TGTGCCAGCAGTTCCCCGGGACAGAACTATGGCTACACCTTC	CASSSPGQNYGYTF
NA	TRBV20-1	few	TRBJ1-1	TGCAGTGCTAGTGGCGCGGGGGTGAGTACTGAAGCTTTCTTT	CSASGAGVSTEAFF
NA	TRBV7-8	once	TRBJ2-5	TGTGCCAGCAGCTTAGGTCGTTGGGGGAGGGAGACCCAGTACTTC	CASSLGRWGRETQYF
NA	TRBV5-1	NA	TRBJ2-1	TGCGCCAGCAGCGCATACAATGAGCAGTTCTTC	CASSAYNEQFF
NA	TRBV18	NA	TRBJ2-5	TGTGCCAGCTCACCCAGTCCGACAGGAAAAGAGACCCAGTACTTC	CASSPSPTGKETQYF
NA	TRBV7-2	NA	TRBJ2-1	TGTGCCAGCAGCTCGCCGGGGTTACAGGGCTTCTCCTACAATGAGCAGTTCTTC	CASSSPGLQGFSYNEQFF
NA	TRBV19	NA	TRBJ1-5	TGTGCCAGTAGTCCGAGTGAAGGCCTAAATCAGCCCCAGCATTTT	CASSPSEGLNQPQHF
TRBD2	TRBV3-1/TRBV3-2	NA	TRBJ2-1	TGTGCCAGCAGCCATCCCCAACTAGCGGGAGGCTACAATGAGCAGTTCTTC	CASSHPQLAGGYNEQFF
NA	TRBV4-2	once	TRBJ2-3	TGTGCCAGCAGCCATGGAAGAGGACTACAACTTGAGGATACGCAGTATTTT	CASSHGRGLQLEDTQYF
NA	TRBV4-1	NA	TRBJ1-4	TGCGCCAGCAGCCAGGTGGAGATTGGAGAACTGTTTTTT	CASSQVEIGELFF
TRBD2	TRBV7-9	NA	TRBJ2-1	TGTGCCAGCAGTCCCCGCCCCAAAGCGGGAGGGGGAAACAATGAGCAGTTCTTC	CASSPRPKAGGGNNEQFF
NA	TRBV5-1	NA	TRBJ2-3	TGCGCCAGCAGCTACAACAGGGATACGCAGTATTTT	CASSYNRDTQYF
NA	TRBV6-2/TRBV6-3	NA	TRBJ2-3	TGTGCCAGCAGCCAACAAGGGACTTTCACAGATACGCAGTATTTT	CASSQQGTFTDTQYF
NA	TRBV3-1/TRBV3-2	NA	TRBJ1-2	TGTGCCAGCAGACAACAGGGACTAGTCGTCTACACCTTC	CASRQQGLVVYTF
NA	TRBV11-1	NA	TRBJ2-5	TGTGCCAGCAGCCAAGATTGGCGGGGTCGAGAGACCCAGTACTTC	CASSQDWRGRETQYF
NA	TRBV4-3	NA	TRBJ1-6	TGCGCCAGCAGCCAAGAGTGGAACTCCTATAATTCACCCCTCCACTTT	CASSQEWNSYNSPLHF
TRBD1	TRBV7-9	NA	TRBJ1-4	TGTGCCAGCAGCTCCGGGACAGGGTATGAAAAACTGTTTTTT	CASSSGTGYEKLFF
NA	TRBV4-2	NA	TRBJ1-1	TGTGCCAGCAGCCGACTAGGGGACGGCACTGAAGCTTTCTTT	CASSRLGDGTEAFF
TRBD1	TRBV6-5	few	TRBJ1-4	TGTGCCAGCAGTTACTCCCGGACAGGCCCTAATGAAAAACTGTTTTTT	CASSYSRTGPNEKLFF
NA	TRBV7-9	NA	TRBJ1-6	TGTGCCAGCAGCTTTGTCTCACCCCTCCACTTT	CASSFVSPLHF
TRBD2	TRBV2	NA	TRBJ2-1	TGTGCCAGCAGTGCTTCCGGGGGGTTGTACAATGAGCAGTTCTTC	CASSASGGLYNEQFF
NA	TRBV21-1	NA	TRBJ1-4	TGTGCTAGCAGCAAAAGAGGAGGGGACCCCACTCTTCGGGGCCAATCTGAAAAACTGTTTTTT	CASSKRGGDPTLRGQSEKLFF
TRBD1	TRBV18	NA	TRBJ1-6	TGTGCCAGCTCACCCAACCTAGGGGGCAGCTTTAATTCACCCCTCCACTTT	CASSPNLGGSFNSPLHF
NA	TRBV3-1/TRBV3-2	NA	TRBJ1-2	TGTGCCAGCAGCCAAGATCTAGGCAGGCTGTATGGCTACACCTTC	CASSQDLGRLYGYTF
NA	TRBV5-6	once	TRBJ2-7	TGTGCCAGCAGCCTCCTCGACCGGGCTAGGTCGCAGCAGTACTTC	CASSLLDRARSQQYF
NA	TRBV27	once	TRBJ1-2	TGTGCCAGCAGTTTATCGAACAGGGCCTTCTATGGCTACACCTTC	CASSLSNRAFYGYTF
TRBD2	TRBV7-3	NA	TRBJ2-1	TGTGCCAGCAGCCCAAGGGGGACTAGCGGCCTCCATGAGCAGTTCTTC	CASSPRGTSGLHEQFF
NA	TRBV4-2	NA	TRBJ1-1	TGTGCCAGCAGCCAAGATCGAAGGGACGACACTGAAGCTTTCTTT	CASSQDRRDDTEAFF
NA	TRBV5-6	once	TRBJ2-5	TGTGCCAGCAGCTCCCGGGTGGCGGAGACCCAGTACTTC	CASSSRVAETQYF
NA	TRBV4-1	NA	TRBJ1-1	TGCGCCAGCAGCCAAGTCCAGGGGCCGTTGACTGAAGCTTTCTTT	CASSQVQGPLTEAFF
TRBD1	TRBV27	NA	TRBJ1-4	TGTGCCAGCAGTGCCCGGGACAGTCTTAATGAAAAACTGTTTTTT	CASSARDSLNEKLFF
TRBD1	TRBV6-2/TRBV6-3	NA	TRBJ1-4	TGTGCCAGCAGTTACGGGGACAGGGGAGGTCTGAGCGAAAAACTGTTTTTT	CASSYGDRGGLSEKLFF
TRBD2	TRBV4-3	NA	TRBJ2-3	TGCGCCAGCAGCCAAGATGAGCGGGAGGGTCGAACGCAGTATTTT	CASSQDEREGRTQYF
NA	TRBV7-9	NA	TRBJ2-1	TGTGCCAGCAGCCCAGGGCTAGCTCGGTACGGTGAGCAGTTCTTC	CASSPGLARYGEQFF
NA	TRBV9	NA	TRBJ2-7	TGTGCCAGCAGCCCCCGACGTACTACGTACGAGCAGTACTTC	CASSPRRTTYEQYF